This T cell receptor beta chain is from a study of blood T cell repertoires in COVID-19. V was cut by 10 bases and J by 0 bases, with 15 bases left in between. Germline CDR1 reads SGHTA; CDR2 reads FQGNSA. The CDR3 covers 14 residues. The authors' processing: The authors estimated nucleated cell counts from reference gene primer amplification. Some clones are missing from TCRdb's copy, which holds only in-frame ones; the method was immunoSEQ multiplex PCR. That table is the source of V, J and clone size, and D and trimming were worked out from the DNA. The sample has about 150,000 clones, about 88% seen once; the top ten hold approximately 2.4%.

This TCR came from a human donor in a cohort sampled during active COVID-19. The chain links TRBV7-2 to TRBJ1-1, with D tentatively TRBD1 (6 bases). The sequenced sample was peripheral blood. The CDR3 DNA follows: TGTGCCACTACTACAGGGATCGTGAACACTGAAGCTTTCTTT. Amino acids: CATTTGIVNTEAFF.